Shown below are 19 T cell receptor beta chains from a single sample sequenced in a study of blood T cell repertoires in COVID-19. TCRdb's copy holds only in-frame clones and misses some; the assay was immunoSEQ multiplex PCR. In the table there are under 200,000 clones, roughly 88% of which are singletons. Sample: peripheral blood. The source is a woman aged 55 to 70 with acute or convalescent COVID-19.

V gene TRBV13 combines with J gene TRBJ1-3; D not certain. CDR1 and CDR2 from the germline V gene are PRHDT and FYEKMQ (reference sequence). The CDR3 covers 16 residues. Trimming stripped 3 bases from V and 0 bases from J, with 12 bases between. Here the CDR3 DNA reads TGTGCCAGCAGCTTCCGTGGAACGGGCTCTGGAAACACCATATATTTT. Its translation: CASSFRGTGSGNTIYF.

CDR3 sequence: CASSHAGVQEKLFF. CDR3 nucleotides: TGTGCCAGCAGTCACGCGGGAGTTCAAGAAAAACTGTTTTTT. The V gene is TRBV27, the J gene TRBJ1-4; unclear D gene. CDR1 and CDR2 from the germline V gene are MNHEY and SMNVEV (reference sequence). CDR3 length equals 14 residues. The V end lost 5 bases, the J end lost 8 bases, and 15 bases lay between the germline ends.

This clone was observed a handful of times. A junction boundary mismatches the germline segment, possibly from a read error. The rearrangement joins TRBV7-7 to TRBJ2-5; the D gene is possibly TRBD2 (6 bases). Germline lookup yields CDR1 SSHAT and CDR2 FNYEAQ (reference sequence). CDR3 length: 15 amino acids. The CDR3 nucleotides are TGTGCTAGCAGCTTAGGAGGGCTTCTCCAAGAGACCCAGTACTTC. Amino acid sequence: CASSLGGLLQETQYF.

V and J are TRBV6-2 or TRBV6-3 and TRBJ1-2; 9 bases map to TRBD1. This CDR3 is 17 amino acids long. Trimming at V came to 0 bases and at J to 2 bases, leaving 7 bases not matched to a gene. Germline values: CDR1 MNHEY, CDR2 SVGEGT. The CDR3 sequence: CASSYSLSGQGNYGYTF. Here the CDR3 DNA reads TGTGCCAGCAGTTACTCACTCAGCGGACAGGGGAACTATGGCTACACCTTC.

The gene calls are TRBV19 and TRBJ2-7; 9 positions match TRBD2. Germline V gives CDR1 LNHDA, CDR2 SQIVND (reference sequence). CDR3 size: 16 residues. Trimming at V came to 6 bases and at J to 6 bases, leaving 15 bases not matched to a gene. The CDR3 DNA reads TGTGCCAGTAGATCCCAGGAGGGGCTAGCGGGAACCGAGCAGTACTTC. It translates to CASRSQEGLAGTEQYF.

The V gene is TRBV9, the J gene TRBJ1-5; unclear D gene. The CDR3 totals 13 residues. V was trimmed by 0 bases and J by 7 bases, leaving 8 bases between them. The germline gives CDR1 SGDLS, CDR2 YYNGEE. The CDR3 reads CASSVASSQPQHF. The CDR3 DNA reads as TGTGCCAGCAGCGTAGCCTCGAGCCAGCCCCAGCATTTT.

The V gene is TRBV6-4, the J gene TRBJ1-1; 10 bases match TRBD1. V was pared by 6 bases and J by 4 bases, with 8 bases of the junction left unmatched. Germline V gives CDR1 MRHNA, CDR2 SNTAGT. The CDR3 runs 15 residues. CDR3 DNA: TGTGCCAGCAGCGCGACAGGGGGCAAGGTCACTGAAGCTTTCTTT. Protein sequence: CASSATGGKVTEAFF.

CDR3 sequence: CASSHRVGEQFF. CDR3 sequence (DNA): TGTGCCAGCAGCCACAGGGTCGGTGAGCAGTTCTTC. The chain uses TRBV12-3 or TRBV12-4 and TRBJ2-1; D perhaps matches TRBD1 (6 bases). CDR3 length: 12 amino acids. Trimming took 6 bases from V and 9 from J, leaving 12 bases between them.

This clone was seen a few times. The genes are TRBV5-4 and TRBJ1-2, with D perhaps TRBD1 (5 bases). Germline V gene sequence: CDR1 SGHNT, CDR2 YYREEE (reference sequence). This CDR3 has 13 amino acids. Trimming stripped 0 bases from V and 4 bases from J, with 7 bases between. CDR3 bases: TGTGCCAGCAGCTTGGTAAGGGGCTATGGCTACACCTTC. Its translation is CASSLVRGYGYTF.

This chain uses TRBV21-1 with TRBJ2-2; the table calls TRBD1, which could not be checked here. TRBV21-1 is assigned pseudogene status. The CDR3 has 17 residues. The CDR3 here is CASSALQGRANTGELFF. In nucleotides, the CDR3 is TGTGCCAGCAGCGCCCTACAGGGTAGAGCGAACACCGGGGAGCTGTTTTTT.

The chain recombines TRBV7-9 with TRBJ2-7; 12 nucleotides line up with TRBD1. The germline gives CDR1 SEHNR, CDR2 FQNEAQ (reference sequence). The ends lost 5 bases at V and 6 bases at J; junction bases unmatched: 8. The CDR3 has 15 residues. This CDR3 is CASSLRDRGLFEQYF. The CDR3 nucleotides read TGTGCCAGCAGCCTCCGGGACAGGGGGCTTTTCGAGCAGTACTTC.

The chain is built from TRBV19 and TRBJ2-1; the match to TRBD2 covers 7 bases. V lost 5 bases and J lost 5; bases outside the gene matches: 6. From germline, CDR1 is LNHDA and CDR2 SQIVND (reference sequence). CDR3 length: 14 residues. The CDR3 DNA sequence: TGTGCCAGTAGTTTGCGCGGGGGACACAATGAGCAGTTCTTC. This gives the protein CASSLRGGHNEQFF.

V usage is TRBV11-2 and J usage is TRBJ1-2; D might be TRBD1 (6 bases). This CDR3 spans 14 amino acids. V was shortened by 5 bases and J by 4 bases, with 14 bases between the two germline ends. Germline CDR1 reads SGHAT; CDR2 reads FQNNGV. In DNA, the CDR3 is TGTGCCAGCAGCGCGGACAGAGCTATCTATGGCTACACCTTC. Translated, it gives CASSADRAIYGYTF.

V gene TRBV6-5 combines with J gene TRBJ1-1; tentative D call: TRBD1 (6 bases). Trimming shortened V by 6 bases and J by 0 bases, and 11 bases separated the two germline ends. Germline V gives CDR1 MNHEY, CDR2 SVGAGI. The CDR3 is 14 residues long. Written as DNA, the CDR3 is TGTGCCAGCAGCCTCGACAGGATGAACACTGAAGCTTTCTTT. Translation gives CASSLDRMNTEAFF.

The genes are TRBV5-4 and TRBJ2-7, with 10 nucleotides matching TRBD2. Germline-derived CDR1 and CDR2 are SGHNT and YYREEE (reference sequence). With V trimmed by 4 bases and J by 5 bases, 9 bases remained unmatched. There are 15 residues in the CDR3. CDR3 bases: TGTGCCAGCAGCACGGGACTAGCGCCCACCCACGAGCAGTACTTC. It is translated as CASSTGLAPTHEQYF.

The chain joins TRBV28 to TRBJ1-6; maybe TRBD1 (5 bases). The V end lost 1 base, the J end lost 5 bases, and 6 bases lay between the germline ends. Germline V gives CDR1 MDHEN, CDR2 SYDVKM. This CDR3 comprises 14 residues. In nucleotides, the CDR3 is TGTGCCAGCAGTTTATCAGGGAATAATTCACCCCTCCACTTT. It is translated as CASSLSGNNSPLHF.

The chain is built from TRBV20-1 and TRBJ1-2; D is possibly TRBD1 (5 bases). V was shortened by 7 bases and J by 3 bases, with 9 bases between the two germline ends. Per germline, CDR1 DFQATT and CDR2 SNEGSKA (reference sequence). This CDR3 is 11 amino acids long. CDR3 region: CSVRRDYGYTF. The CDR3 coding sequence is TGCAGTGTTCGCAGGGACTATGGCTACACCTTC.

The chain couples TRBV6-1 to TRBJ1-6, with 8 bases matching TRBD1. This CDR3 is 16 amino acids long. CDR1 is MNHNS, CDR2 SASEGT, per germline. V trimming: 3 bases; J trimming: 7 bases; junction bases outside the gene matches: 8. CDR3 coding DNA: TGTGCCAGCAGTGAGGACGACAGGGGCCCGAATTCACCCCTCCACTTT. This gives the protein CASSEDDRGPNSPLHF.

The chain has TRBV2 and TRBJ1-5; no definite D call. The germline V and J ends were trimmed by 7 bases and 0 bases, with 13 bases remaining between them. The CDR3 is made up of 15 amino acids. CDR1 SNHLY and CDR2 FYNNEI come from the germline V gene. The DNA for the CDR3 is TGTGCCAGCACCGCGGCCCCGAATAGCAATCAGCCCCAGCATTTT. Amino acids: CASTAAPNSNQPQHF.